This T cell receptor (beta chain) was sequenced during a study of blood T cell repertoires in COVID-19. Study as a whole: The United States, Italy and Spain provided the acute and convalescent COVID-19 samples. Sources were T cells, B-cell-depleted T cells, or PBMCs; the material itself was cDNA or gDNA.

Sequenced by immunoSEQ multiplex PCR; TCRdb stores in-frame clones only, minus some. Of just over 300,000 clones listed, about 90% are singletons. The CDR3 runs 15 residues. Germline V CDR1 and CDR2: MNHNS, SASEGT. V lost 2 bases and J lost 4, with 12 bases in between. The clonotype comes from a young man with active or convalescent COVID-19. The source material was peripheral blood. J is TRBJ2-1 and V is TRBV6-1; weak D call: TRBD2 (5 bases). The CDR3: CASSEKRGRYNEQFF. Written as DNA, the CDR3 is TGTGCCAGCAGTGAAAAAAGAGGGCGGTACAATGAGCAGTTCTTC.